Listed below are T cell receptor beta chains from one sample, sequenced in a study of T cell changes during pregnancy in multiple sclerosis. Sequencing was performed with immunoSEQ multiplex PCR; in TCRdb, only in-frame clones are kept and a portion is missing. The sample records almost 35,000 clones, more than 75% being singletons. Sequences were derived from peripheral blood, sampled in the second trimester of pregnancy. These receptors originate from a female donor in good health, enrolled as a control in a pregnancy study. CDR3s include the opening cysteine and the closing phenylalanine or tryptophan. The D gene is left open where the match is weak. A row's size may be missing; if present it is once, few, many or a size class.

cdr3_aa cdr3_nt d_call clone_size j_call v_call
CASSPGGFETNEKLFF TGTGCCAGCAGTCCGGGGGGTTTTGAAACTAATGAAAAACTGTTTTTT - - TRBJ1-4 TRBV28
CAWRASPSGELFF TGTGCCTGGAGGGCTAGCCCCAGCGGGGAGCTGTTTTTT - - TRBJ2-2 TRBV30
CATQLAGERFQQYF TGTGCCACCCAACTAGCGGGAGAGAGATTTCAGCAGTACTTC TRBD2 - TRBJ2-7 TRBV15
CASSLAQREGPYEQFF TGTGCCAGCAGCTTAGCTCAGCGGGAGGGTCCCTATGAGCAGTTCTTC TRBD2 - TRBJ2-1 TRBV7-9
CASSSGGTQETQYF TGTGCCAGCAGTAGCGGGGGAACACAAGAGACCCAGTACTTC TRBD2 - TRBJ2-5 TRBV9
CASSLEGVRGLRELFF TGTGCCAGCAGCTTAGAAGGGGTGCGGGGTCTCCGGGAGCTGTTTTTT - - TRBJ2-2 TRBV7-9
CASSLGLRAYEQYF TGCGCCAGCAGCTTGGGTCTCAGGGCCTACGAGCAGTACTTC - once TRBJ2-7 TRBV5-1
CASSQGTGTSPQHF TGTGCCAGCAGCCAGGGGACAGGGACCTCTCCCCAGCATTTT TRBD1 - TRBJ1-5 TRBV6-5
CASGPGQGVSGELFF TGTGCCAGCGGACCGGGACAGGGAGTGTCCGGGGAGCTGTTTTTT TRBD1 - TRBJ2-2 TRBV7-2
CASSLVPQLAKNIQYF TGTGCCAGCAGCTTGGTTCCACAGCTAGCCAAAAACATTCAGTACTTC - - TRBJ2-4 TRBV5-6
CASSPASGGYNEQFF TGTGCCAGCAGCCCCGCTAGCGGGGGCTACAATGAGCAGTTCTTC TRBD2 once TRBJ2-1 TRBV6-5
CASSPPRRRIGELFF TGTGCCAGTAGTCCCCCTAGAAGGAGGATCGGGGAGCTGTTTTTT - - TRBJ2-2 TRBV19
CASSYLGLAEQETQYF TGTGCCAGCAGTTACCTGGGACTAGCGGAACAAGAGACCCAGTACTTC TRBD2 - TRBJ2-5 TRBV6-5
CASSLQVGTGGYEQYF TGCGCCAGCAGCCTCCAAGTAGGGACAGGGGGGTACGAGCAGTACTTC TRBD1 - TRBJ2-7 TRBV4-1
CASRPSGSSYEQYF TGTGCCAGCAGGCCAAGCGGTAGCTCCTACGAGCAGTACTTC - - TRBJ2-7 TRBV7-9
CASSFLRGGLEGELFF TGTGCCAGCAGTTTCTTGCGGGGGGGCCTGGAGGGGGAGCTGTTTTTT TRBD2 - TRBJ2-2 TRBV5-6
CASSFGQVTEAFF TGCGCCAGCAGCTTCGGCCAGGTCACTGAAGCTTTCTTT - - TRBJ1-1 TRBV4-1
CATSRGVNYGYTF TGTGCCACCAGCAGAGGAGTTAACTATGGCTACACCTTC - - TRBJ1-2 TRBV15
CASISGNYGYTF TGTGCCAGTATTAGCGGTAACTATGGCTACACCTTC - - TRBJ1-2 TRBV19
CASTEDRNSYEQYF TGTGCCAGCACCGAGGACAGAAACTCCTACGAGCAGTACTTC - - TRBJ2-7 TRBV6-5
CATCRRGGTEAFF TGTGCCACCTGCCGGAGGGGGGGCACTGAAGCTTTCTTT - - TRBJ1-1 TRBV7-3
CASSLGGTSEEQFF TGTGCCAGCAGCTTAGGAGGGACTAGCGAGGAGCAGTTCTTC TRBD2 - TRBJ2-1 TRBV7-9
CAISEDSGIGTEAFF TGTGCCATCAGTGAGGATTCCGGGATTGGGACTGAAGCTTTCTTT - - TRBJ1-1 TRBV10-3
CASSSTGGPTDTQYF TGTGCCAGCAGTTCCACAGGGGGCCCCACAGATACGCAGTATTTT TRBD1 once TRBJ2-3 TRBV28
CASSLGGQKGGEAFF TGCGCCAGCAGCTTGGGGGGACAGAAGGGGGGTGAAGCTTTCTTT TRBD1 - TRBJ1-1 TRBV5-1
CASSKDSSSGNTIYF TGTGCCAGCAGTAAGGACTCGAGCTCTGGAAACACCATATATTTT - once TRBJ1-3 TRBV28
CASSFGGGQKDTQYF TGCGCCAGCAGCTTCGGGGGAGGCCAGAAAGATACGCAGTATTTT - - TRBJ2-3 TRBV5-1